Sequencing of this TCR beta chain was carried out in a study of brain T cells in children with intractable seizures. TCRdb keeps only in-frame clones here, not all; method: immunoSEQ multiplex PCR. The table lists about 340,000 clones, about 93% of them singletons. Study results and caveats: HCMV serostatus was not known, and viral specificity came from CDR3 similarity only. Absence of clones before surgery may stem from lower sequencing depth.

Looked up from germline, CDR1 is LNHNV and CDR2 is YYDKDF (reference sequence). The CDR3 length is 15 residues. Trimming left V 0 bases short and J 7 bases short, with 15 bases between. Time point specified: blood from clinic visit 5 months post-surgery; TSC patient then seizure free. The sequenced cases were selected for having the highest brain T cell transcript signatures. Pre-surgery treatment included at least one anti-epileptic drug. As for this clone: Its target is not known.

This receptor was identified in a boy under three years old with tuberous sclerosis and intractable seizures. This sequence joins TRBV15 and TRBJ1-1, with TRBD1 as a possible D gene (6 bases). This specimen was peripheral blood, taken approximately 5 months after surgery. CDR3 bases: TGTGCCACCAGCAGAGATCAGGGGAGGCGGAGTGAAGCTTTCTTT. Translated: CATSRDQGRRSEAFF.